One and the same sample provided the 19 T cell receptor beta chains below, sequenced in a study of shared clonotypes between healthy human individuals. Produced via immunoSEQ multiplex PCR; TCRdb's table is partial and in-frame only. The table includes over 850,000 clones, approximately 80% detected once. Sequencing was carried out using memory CD4+ T cells from PBMCs. Regarding subset: CD45RA-negative fraction. Receptor source: a man aged 18 to 29 in good health. Some clones in this sample may be carry-over from other donors' samples.

The chain links TRBV19 to TRBJ2-5; TRBD2 matches at 10 bases. V lost 4 bases, J lost 4 bases, and 3 bases stayed unmatched. Germline values: CDR1 LNHDA, CDR2 SQIVND (reference sequence). This CDR3 contains 14 residues. DNA for the CDR3: TGTGCCAGTAGTAGTAGCGGGAGGAGAGAGACCCAGTACTTC. Protein sequence: CASSSSGRRETQYF.

This chain joins TRBV5-4 and TRBJ2-1; 7 bases align to TRBD2. The CDR3 spans 16 residues. Germline V gene sequence: CDR1 SGHNT, CDR2 YYREEE (reference sequence). Germline trimming cut 2 bases from V and 5 bases from J; bases unmatched to any gene: 10. Written as DNA, the CDR3 is TGTGCCAGCAGCTTCCTTGGGGCTAGCGGAAACAATGAGCAGTTCTTC. This encodes CASSFLGASGNNEQFF.

This rearrangement joins TRBV5-6 to TRBJ1-2, with D perhaps TRBD1 (5 bases). Trimming cost V 4 bases and J 8 bases, with 12 bases left between them. This CDR3 contains 12 residues. Germline V gene data show CDR1 as SGHDT and CDR2 as YYEEEE. The CDR3 sequence: CASSPGTGGYTF. The CDR3 DNA sequence: TGTGCCAGCAGCCCCGGGACTGGAGGCTACACCTTC.

The chain employs TRBV29-1 and TRBJ1-1; no firm D call. Germline values: CDR1 SQVTM, CDR2 ANQGSEA. The CDR3 has 11 amino acids. The V end lost 5 bases, the J end lost 6 bases, and 10 bases lay between the germline ends. The CDR3: CSVSALAEAFF. Here the CDR3 DNA reads TGCAGCGTTTCAGCCCTCGCTGAAGCTTTCTTT.

The chain joins TRBV4-2 to TRBJ2-7, with 11 bases aligning to TRBD2. V shed 0 bases and J 3 bases; nucleotides not matched to a gene: 13. This CDR3 is built from 19 residues. Germline loops: CDR1 LGHNA, CDR2 YNFKEQ. As DNA, the CDR3 is TGTGCCAGCAGCCAAGATCCCATGGGTCCGGGACTAGCGGACTACGAGCAGTACTTC. Residues: CASSQDPMGPGLADYEQYF.

This chain uses TRBV28 with TRBJ1-2, with 9 nucleotides matching TRBD1. This CDR3 region has 15 residues. Germline CDR1 reads MDHEN; CDR2 reads SYDVKM. V gave up 4 bases and J gave up 4 bases; unmatched junction bases: 7. CDR3 protein: CASSSQTGGPYGYTF. The DNA for the CDR3 is TGTGCCAGCAGTTCACAGACAGGGGGGCCCTATGGCTACACCTTC.

A word on this clone: Other nucleotide sequences from this sample produce the same CDR3. This sequence joins TRBV5-1 and TRBJ2-7, with unresolved D. In germline, CDR1 is SGHRS, CDR2 YFSETQ. V was clipped by 0 bases and J by 2 bases, with 9 bases between them. The CDR3 is 14 amino acids. The DNA of the CDR3 is TGCGCCAGCAGCTTGGCCGGCGCGCCCTACGAGCAGTACTTC. Amino acids: CASSLAGAPYEQYF. Filled out from reference TRBV5-1 and TRBJ2-7, the complete variable domain reads KAGVTQTPRYLIKTRGQQVTLSCSPISGHRSVSWYQQTPGQGLQFLFEYFSETQRNKGNFPGRFSGRQFSNSRSEMNVSTLELGDSALYLCASSLAGAPYEQYFGPGTRLTVT.

V and J are TRBV7-2 and TRBJ1-6, with TRBD1 matching 7 bases. In germline, CDR1 is SGHTA, CDR2 FQGNSA. The CDR3 consists of 14 residues. The V gene end was trimmed by 5 bases and the J gene end by 9 bases; junction bases not matched to a gene: 7. The CDR3 region is CASSMTGFGSPLHF. The CDR3 region has the DNA TGTGCCAGCAGCATGACAGGGTTCGGTTCACCCCTCCACTTT.

The chain carries TRBV11-1 and TRBJ1-4, with a tentative D call TRBD1 (6 bases). CDR3 size: 14 residues. V was shortened by 5 bases and J by 7 bases, with 14 bases between the two germline ends. Germline V gene lookup returns CDR1 SGHAT and CDR2 FQDESV (reference sequence). The CDR3 DNA follows: TGTGCCAGCAGCCCTGGGGGGCGCGGTGAAAAACTGTTTTTT. Protein: CASSPGGRGEKLFF.

This clone has at least ten counts. V gene TRBV13 combines with J gene TRBJ2-5, with a weak D call TRBD2 (6 bases). Trimming removed 5 bases from V and 4 bases from J, with 20 bases in between. The germline V gene encodes CDR1 PRHDT and CDR2 FYEKMQ (reference sequence). This CDR3 contains 16 residues. CDR3 protein: CASSPVVGSRSETQYF. For the CDR3, the DNA is TGTGCCAGCAGCCCCGTGGTCGGGAGTAGATCAGAGACCCAGTACTTC.

This rearrangement joins TRBV6-5 to TRBJ2-7; D may be TRBD1 (6 bases). Germline V lookup: CDR1 MNHEY, CDR2 SVGAGI. The CDR3 is 15 residues long. V was clipped by 2 bases and J by 5 bases, with 16 bases between them. This chain's CDR3 is CASSYMAGETNEQYF. In DNA form, the CDR3 reads TGTGCCAGCAGTTACATGGCAGGGGAGACCAACGAGCAGTACTTC.

This chain joins TRBV5-1 and TRBJ2-1, with 7 bases matching TRBD2. The CDR3 has 16 residues. The ends lost 7 bases at V and 6 bases at J; junction bases unmatched: 16. Germline loops: CDR1 SGHRS, CDR2 YFSETQ. CDR3 nucleotide sequence: TGCGCCAGCGAACTGGTGGGAGGGCCTGTGAGCAATGAGCAGTTCTTC. Its translation: CASELVGGPVSNEQFF.

The chain carries TRBV9 and TRBJ2-7; D ambiguous. The CDR3 contains 11 residues. Trimming shortened V by 9 bases and J by 6 bases, and 13 bases separated the two germline ends. Germline CDR1 is SGDLS and CDR2 is YYNGEE. Here the CDR3 DNA reads TGTGCCAAGGGCTGGCGTGGCGAGCAGTACTTC. Translating gives CAKGWRGEQYF.

This chain uses TRBV21-1 with TRBJ1-2. TRBV21-1 corresponds to a pseudogene. The CDR3 extends over 14 amino acids. The CDR3 nucleotides are TGTGCCAGCTTACGGGACTTCCCGGGTGTGCGCTACACCTTC. It is translated as CASLRDFPGVRYTF.

A note on this clone: A much larger clone lies a single base off, so this may be a read error. This rearrangement joins TRBV5-1 to TRBJ1-1; possible D gene TRBD1, 5 bases. The CDR3 is made up of 18 amino acids. CDR1 and CDR2 (germline): SGHRS, YFSETQ. With 0 bases removed from V and 0 bases from J, the gap between germline ends came to 18 bases. For the CDR3, the DNA is TGCGCCAGCAGCTTGGAAGCGAGGGGAGGAGGGATGAACACTGAAGCTTTCTTT. Residues: CASSLEARGGGMNTEAFF.

The gene calls are TRBV9 and TRBJ2-1; no firm D call. This CDR3 comprises 16 residues. V lost 0 bases and J 0 bases, leaving 10 bases between the germline ends. Germline CDR1 and CDR2: SGDLS and YYNGEE. CDR3 amino acids: CASSVELGSSYNEQFF. CDR3 coding DNA: TGTGCCAGCAGCGTAGAACTGGGGTCCTCCTACAATGAGCAGTTCTTC. Combining the CDR3 with reference TRBV9 and TRBJ2-1 gives the whole variable domain DSGVTQTPKHLITATGQRVTLRCSPRSGDLSVYWYQQSLDQGLQFLIQYYNGEERAKGNILERFSAQQFPDLHSELNLSSLELGDSALYFCASSVELGSSYNEQFFGPGTRLTVL.

The V gene is TRBV13, the J gene TRBJ1-1; D might be TRBD1 (6 bases). Trimming stripped 2 bases from V and 3 bases from J, with 10 bases between. This CDR3 is built from 14 residues. The germline gives CDR1 PRHDT, CDR2 FYEKMQ (reference sequence). CDR3 region: CASSLQGPYTEAFF. The CDR3 nucleotides are TGTGCCAGCAGCTTACAGGGGCCCTACACTGAAGCTTTCTTT.

The chain recombines TRBV6-1 with TRBJ1-1; TRBD1 aligns across 8 bases. There are 13 residues in the CDR3. V lost 10 bases to trimming and J lost 5 bases; unmatched junction nucleotides: 9. Looked up from germline, CDR1 is MNHNS and CDR2 is SASEGT. CDR3 nucleotides: TGTGCCACCAGACAGGGGCTTAGGACTGAAGCTTTCTTT. Protein product: CATRQGLRTEAFF.

In the case of this clone: The sample carries other DNA sequences with the same CDR3. The chain employs TRBV28 and TRBJ2-5; D is uncertain. Trimming removed 6 bases from V and 2 bases from J, with 4 bases in between. The CDR3 spans 11 residues. Germline CDR1 MDHEN, CDR2 SYDVKM. The CDR3 nucleotides are TGTGCCAGCAGCGCTCAAGAGACCCAGTACTTC. This sequence encodes CASSAQETQYF.